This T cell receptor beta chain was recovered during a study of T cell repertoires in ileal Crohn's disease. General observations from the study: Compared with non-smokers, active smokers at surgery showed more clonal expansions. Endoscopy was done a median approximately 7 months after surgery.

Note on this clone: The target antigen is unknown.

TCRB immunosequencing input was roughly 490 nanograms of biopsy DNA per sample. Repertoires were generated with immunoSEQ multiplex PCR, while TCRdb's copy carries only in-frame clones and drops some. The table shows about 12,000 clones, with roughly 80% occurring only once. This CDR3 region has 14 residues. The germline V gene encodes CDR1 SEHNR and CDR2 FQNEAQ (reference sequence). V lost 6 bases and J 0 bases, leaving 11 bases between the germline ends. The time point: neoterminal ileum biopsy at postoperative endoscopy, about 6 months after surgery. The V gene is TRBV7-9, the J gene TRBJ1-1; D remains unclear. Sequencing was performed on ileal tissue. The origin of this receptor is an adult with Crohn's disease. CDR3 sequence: CASRPRRMNTEAFF. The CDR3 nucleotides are TGTGCCAGCAGGCCTAGGAGAATGAACACTGAAGCTTTCTTT.